Listed here are 10 T cell receptor beta chains from one sample, sequenced in a study of regulatory T cells in long-lasting Graves disease. Library construction for TCR beta used iRepertoire HTBI primers and Arm-PCR of CDR3 regions. TCRdb recomputed calls from the multiplex PCR reads with MiXCR, one row per CDR3 protein. The sample contains almost 350,000 distinct CDR3 sequences, roughly a fifth of which appear only once. Described time point: persistent/refractory GD, antithyroid drugs over 5 years with positive TRAb. The authors made the TCR library using RNA they extracted from PBMCs. This sample comprised peripheral blood mononuclear cells (PBMCs), obtained when the disease was refractory, from a patient treated with antithyroid drugs. The source is a female donor with Graves disease.

This clonotype was counted many times. One end of the junction is discordant with germline, which a read error may explain. V is TRBV6-1 and J is TRBJ2-5; 10 positions match TRBD2. Germline V lookup: CDR1 MNHNS, CDR2 SASEGT. CDR3 length: 12 amino acids. The CDR3 sequence is CASSLAGETQCF. The CDR3 DNA sequence: TGTGCCAGCAGTCTAGCGGGGGAGACCCAGTGCTTC.

A remark on this clonotype: A far larger clone is one base from this, pointing to a likely read error. The conserved closing phenylalanine or tryptophan is absent in this CDR3, likely reflecting a read error. This rearrangement joins TRBV11-2 to TRBJ1-1, with a weak D call TRBD1 (5 bases). Trimming left V 2 bases short and J 0 bases short, with 10 bases between. This CDR3 comprises 15 residues. Germline V lookup: CDR1 SGHAT, CDR2 FQNNGV. Written as DNA, the CDR3 is TGTGCCAGCAGCTTACATGAGGGGATGAACACTGAAGCTTTCTCT. This gives the protein CASSLHEGMNTEAFS.

Worth noting for this clonotype: Just one base apart from a much larger clone, this may be a read error. V is TRBV15 and J is TRBJ1-2; D unclear. V shed 0 bases and J shed 2 bases, with 13 bases lying between them. The CDR3 totals 16 residues. Germline CDR1 and CDR2: LNHNV and YYDKDF (reference sequence). CDR3: CATSRDLLRTNYGYTF. In nucleotides, the CDR3 is TGTGCCACCAGCAGAGACCTCCTGCGTACAAACTATGGCTACACCTTC.

Ten or more counts support this clonotype. V is TRBV7-9 and J is TRBJ1-5, with TRBD1 identical over 7 bases. Germline V gene data show CDR1 as SEHNR and CDR2 as FQNEAQ (reference sequence). The J segment lost 5 bases and the V segment lost 4 bases, leaving 14 bases of the junction unmatched. CDR3 length: 17 amino acids. For the CDR3, the DNA is TGTGCCAGCAGCTCATCCAGACAGGGCCCACGAGATCAGCCCCAGCATTTT. It codes for CASSSSRQGPRDQPQHF.

The genes are TRBV6-9 and TRBJ2-1, with TRBD2 as a possible D gene (5 bases). This CDR3 contains 16 residues. From germline, CDR1 is MNHGY and CDR2 SVAAGI. Trimming pared 4 bases from V and 3 bases from J, leaving 16 bases between. CDR3 amino acids: CASSFARATIYNEQFF. CDR3 sequence (DNA): TGTGCCAGCAGTTTCGCGAGGGCTACCATCTACAATGAGCAGTTCTTC.

This clonotype has only a few counts. The CDR3 ends on some other residue instead of the conserved phenylalanine or tryptophan, so this is likely a read error. The chain has TRBV5-1 and TRBJ2-7; perhaps D is TRBD1 or TRBD2 (5 bases each). This CDR3 is built from 14 residues. In germline, CDR1 is SGHRS, CDR2 YFSETQ. V gave up 4 bases and J gave up 0 bases, with 11 bases separating them. CDR3 loop: CASSRDGSSYEQYL. The CDR3 DNA reads TGCGCCAGCAGCCGGGACGGTAGCTCCTACGAGCAGTACCTC.

In this sample, this clonotype turned up many times. The CDR3 region is CASSTSGRSYEQYF. CDR3 in DNA: TGTGCCAGCAGTACTAGCGGGCGTAGTTACGAGCAGTACTTC. V and J are TRBV12-3 or TRBV12-4 and TRBJ2-7; 9 bases are shared with TRBD2. Losses at the gene ends were 5 bases for V and 4 bases for J; bases not matched to a gene: 6. This CDR3 region has 14 residues.

The chain couples TRBV30 to TRBJ1-2; D may be TRBD1 (5 bases). This CDR3 is built from 12 residues. Germline V gives CDR1 GTSNPN, CDR2 SVGIG (reference sequence). Trimming removed 2 bases from V and 7 bases from J, with 11 bases in between. The CDR3 protein is CAWSLGQGGYTF. DNA for the CDR3: TGTGCCTGGAGTCTGGGGCAGGGTGGCTACACCTTC.

This clonotype has ten or more counts. The J gene is TRBJ1-5, the V gene TRBV3-1, with D uncertain. Germline assignment: CDR1 LGHDT and CDR2 YNNKEL (reference sequence). The CDR3 is made up of 15 amino acids. V was cut by 3 bases and J by 0 bases, with 9 bases left in between. CDR3 sequence reads: CASSQGLTSNQPQHF. CDR3 nucleotide sequence: TGTGCCAGCAGCCAGGGATTGACTAGCAATCAGCCCCAGCATTTT.

The sample holds many counts of this clonotype. The V call is TRBV7-9, the J call TRBJ2-7, with D hard to call. Germline lookup yields CDR1 SEHNR and CDR2 FQNEAQ (reference sequence). V gave up 4 bases and J gave up 3 bases, with 10 bases separating them. This CDR3 has 13 amino acids. The CDR3 spells CASSSGPLYEQYF. As DNA, the CDR3 is TGTGCCAGCAGCTCCGGACCGCTCTACGAGCAGTACTTC.